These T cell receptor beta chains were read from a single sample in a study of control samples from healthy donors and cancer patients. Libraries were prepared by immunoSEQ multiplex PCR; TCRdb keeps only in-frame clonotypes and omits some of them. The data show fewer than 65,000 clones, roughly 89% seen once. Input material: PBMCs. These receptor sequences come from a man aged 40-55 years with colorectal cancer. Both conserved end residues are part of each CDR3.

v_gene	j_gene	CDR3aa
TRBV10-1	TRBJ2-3	CASSEGLLESDTQYF
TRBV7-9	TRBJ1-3	CASSSSRSGNTIYF
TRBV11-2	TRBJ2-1	CASSLDTREQFF
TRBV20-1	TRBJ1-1	CSASRRDTEAFF
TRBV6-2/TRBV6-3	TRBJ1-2	CASSYKTVGTPKTYGYTF
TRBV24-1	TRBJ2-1	CATSDHSTSKNLNEQFF
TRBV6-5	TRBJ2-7	CAIGEGYEQYF
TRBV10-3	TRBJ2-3	CAISSGGTNTDTQYF
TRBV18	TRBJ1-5	CASSSTGTNQPQHF
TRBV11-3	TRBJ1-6	CASSFSLGSYNSPLHF
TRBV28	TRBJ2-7	CASSSMNEEQGGPYEQYF
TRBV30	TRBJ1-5	CAWSGRRELQPQHF
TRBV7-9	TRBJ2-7	CASSWTTGAPYEQYF
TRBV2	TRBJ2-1	CASSEVADYYNEQFF
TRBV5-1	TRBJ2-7	CASSLGTGSGEQYF
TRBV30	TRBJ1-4	CAWGTGGRDEKLFF
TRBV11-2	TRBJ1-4	CASSSSRGFSEKLFF
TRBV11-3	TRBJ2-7	CASSPWRRSNEQYF
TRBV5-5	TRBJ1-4	CASSFWRSNEKLFF
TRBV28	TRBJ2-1	CASTLSTSGYKPFF
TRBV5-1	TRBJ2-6	CASSLEGFSYSGANVLTF
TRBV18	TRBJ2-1	CASSPFLAGGDNEQFF
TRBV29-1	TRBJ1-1	CSVALPGLLAFF
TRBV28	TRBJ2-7	CASIGGASYEQYF
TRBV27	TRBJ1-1	CASSLAGTGNEAFF
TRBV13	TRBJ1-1	CASSLRQNTEAFF
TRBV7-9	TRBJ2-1	CASSLERGDTKLF
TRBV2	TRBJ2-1	CASSEALDGEQFF
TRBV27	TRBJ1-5	CASSPDAGGNQPQHF
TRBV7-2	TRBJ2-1	CASSLSGTFATEQFF
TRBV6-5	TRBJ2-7	CASGQGKYEQYF
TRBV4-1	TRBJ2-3	CASSQDPGSADTQYF
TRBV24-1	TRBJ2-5	CATSSWTSGQETQYF
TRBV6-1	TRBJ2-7	CASSGREDEQYF
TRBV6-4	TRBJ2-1	CASSLAGGTYNEQFF
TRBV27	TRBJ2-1	CASSPHRAPQFF
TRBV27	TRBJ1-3	CASSHRGGKGNTIYF
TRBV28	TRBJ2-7	CASSLGRSDSYEQYF
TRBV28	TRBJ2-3	CASSPAHRESTDTQYF
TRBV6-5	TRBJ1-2	CASRGTAYGYTF